This is a list of T cell receptor beta chains from one sample in a study of beta chain features in type 1 diabetes. This table comes from immunoSEQ multiplex PCR, and its TCRdb copy is limited to in-frame clones, with some not included. Of 300,000 to 350,000 clones listed, around 8.5% are singletons. The sequenced sample consisted of central memory CD4+ T cells from blood. These TCRs come from a man younger than 45 with type 1 diabetes. Each CDR3 is given with its conserved first and last residue. Each record gives: J gene, D gene, V gene, clone size, CDR3 protein, CDR3 DNA. The D gene is left open where the match is weak. Clone size, where shown, is once, few, many, or a class for clones that have expanded.

TRBJ1-3,NA,TRBV6-6,NA,CASGGGNTIYF,TGTGCCAGCGGTGGCGGAAACACCATATATTTT
TRBJ2-1,NA,TRBV21-1,NA,CASSPARVCEQFF,TGTGCCAGCAGTCCGGCCCGGGTGTGTGAGCAGTTCTTC
TRBJ2-1,NA,TRBV28,few,CASTPYQFQGKVGKFF,TGTGCCAGCACCCCATATCAGTTCCAGGGAAAGGTGGGAAAGTTCTTC
TRBJ1-1,NA,TRBV5-4,many,CASSLVQGYTEAFF,TGTGCCAGCAGCTTGGTACAGGGATACACTGAAGCTTTCTTT
TRBJ2-7,NA,TRBV9,NA,CASSVDVRGGTEQYF,TGTGCCAGCAGCGTTGATGTGCGGGGAGGAACAGAGCAGTACTTC
TRBJ1-1,NA,TRBV7-9,many,CASSFLEGIGENTEAFF,TGTGCCAGCAGCTTCTTGGAGGGGATAGGGGAAAACACTGAAGCTTTCTTT
TRBJ2-7,NA,TRBV2,NA,CASSENSGEQYF,TGTGCCAGCAGTGAAAATTCGGGCGAGCAGTACTTC
TRBJ1-2,TRBD1,TRBV5-4,NA,CASSLDRGGGYTF,TGTGCCAGCAGCTTGGACAGGGGTGGAGGCTACACCTTC
TRBJ2-7,NA,TRBV28,few,CASRYRTVSYEQYF,TGTGCCAGCCGGTACCGGACGGTCTCCTACGAGCAGTACTTC
TRBJ2-5,NA,TRBV9,NA,CASSVGVTETQYF,TGTGCCAGCAGCGTAGGGGTCACAGAGACCCAGTACTTC
TRBJ2-4,TRBD1,TRBV4-3,few,CASSQELGTGKGIAKNIQYF,TGCGCCAGCAGCCAGGAGCTCGGGACAGGGAAGGGCATAGCCAAAAACATTCAGTACTTC
TRBJ2-7,NA,TRBV7-9,NA,CASSLVQTDTYEQYF,TGTGCCAGCAGCTTAGTACAGACAGATACCTACGAGCAGTACTTC
TRBJ1-6,NA,TRBV4-3,many,CASSQEGARNSPLHF,TGCGCCAGCAGCCAAGAGGGGGCTAGAAATTCACCCCTCCACTTT
TRBJ1-2,NA,TRBV2,few,CASSAATTNYGYTF,TGTGCCAGCAGTGCCGCTACCACAAACTATGGCTACACCTTC
TRBJ2-3,NA,TRBV5-1,NA,CASSPSFYQGDTQYF,TGCGCCAGCAGCCCTAGCTTCTATCAGGGAGATACGCAGTATTTT
TRBJ2-3,TRBD2,TRBV4-3,NA,CASTKAASGSTDTQYF,TGCGCCAGCACTAAAGCGGCTAGCGGGAGCACAGATACGCAGTATTTT
TRBJ1-2,TRBD1,TRBV27,NA,CASSSPARTGNYGYTF,TGTGCCAGCAGTTCCCCCGCTCGGACAGGGAACTATGGCTACACCTTC
TRBJ2-7,NA,TRBV5-4,NA,CASSPGSGAGHEQYF,TGTGCCAGCAGCCCGGGAAGTGGGGCGGGTCACGAGCAGTACTTC
TRBJ2-3,NA,TRBV10-1,few,CASSESPSWDLPDTQYF,TGCGCCAGCAGTGAGTCCCCTTCGTGGGACCTCCCCGATACGCAGTATTTT
TRBJ2-7,TRBD1,TRBV5-8,few,CASSLASTGAYEQYF,TGTGCCAGCAGCTTGGCGTCGACAGGGGCCTACGAGCAGTACTTC
TRBJ2-7,NA,TRBV10-3,few,CAISEGTIQASYEQYF,TGTGCCATCAGTGAGGGGACGATTCAAGCCTCCTACGAGCAGTACTTC
TRBJ1-1,TRBD1,TRBV18,few,CASSPGQGTEAFF,TGTGCCAGCTCACCGGGACAGGGCACTGAAGCTTTCTTT
TRBJ1-1,NA,TRBV7-2,NA,CASSLLGNTEAFF,TGTGCCAGCAGCTTATTGGGGAACACTGAAGCTTTCTTT
TRBJ2-5,NA,TRBV11-2,few,CASSFVRETQYF,TGTGCCAGCAGCTTCGTCAGAGAGACCCAGTACTTC
TRBJ2-6,NA,TRBV7-2,many,CASSLEVSGANVLTF,TGTGCCAGCAGCTTAGAGGTCTCTGGGGCCAACGTCCTGACTTTC
TRBJ2-7,NA,TRBV6-5,NA,CASSYADRPPYEQYF,TGTGCCAGCAGTTACGCGGACCGACCCCCCTACGAGCAGTACTTC
TRBJ1-4,NA,TRBV7-2,NA,CASSPGHSTNEKLFF,TGTGCCAGCAGCCCGGGACATTCAACTAATGAAAAACTGTTTTTT
TRBJ2-5,NA,TRBV7-9,NA,CASSFRSGVDETQYF,TGTGCCAGCAGCTTTCGGTCGGGGGTTGATGAGACCCAGTACTTC
TRBJ2-3,NA,TRBV29-1,NA,CSVESSTDTQYF,TGCAGCGTTGAAAGCTCGACAGATACGCAGTATTTT
TRBJ1-6,TRBD1,TRBV9,NA,CASSVAQGQHSPLHF,TGTGCCAGCAGCGTAGCTCAGGGACAGCATTCACCCCTCCACTTT
TRBJ2-3,TRBD2,TRBV7-9,NA,CASSPGGPSGARDTQYF,TGTGCCAGCAGCCCCGGGGGACCTAGCGGGGCCCGAGATACGCAGTATTTT
TRBJ2-5,TRBD1,TRBV27,NA,CASSRNRGETQYF,TGTGCCAGCAGCCGGAACAGGGGTGAGACCCAGTACTTC
TRBJ1-1,TRBD1,TRBV19,NA,CASSGTVNTEAFF,TGTGCCAGTAGTGGGACAGTGAACACTGAAGCTTTCTTT
TRBJ2-3,NA,TRBV29-1,NA,CSVEGMTRTDTQYF,TGCAGCGTTGAAGGGATGACGCGCACAGATACGCAGTATTTT
TRBJ2-7,NA,TRBV11-2,NA,CASSYRAGPHEQYF,TGTGCCAGCAGCTACCGTGCTGGGCCCCACGAGCAGTACTTC
TRBJ2-7,TRBD2,TRBV7-2,many,CASSTGLVGDEQYF,TGTGCCAGCAGCACGGGACTAGTTGGCGACGAGCAGTACTTC
TRBJ2-1,NA,TRBV9,few,CASSVGRQTYNEQFF,TGTGCCAGCAGCGTGGGGAGGCAGACCTACAATGAGCAGTTCTTC
TRBJ2-5,TRBD2,TRBV5-1,NA,CASSALAGGQETQYF,TGCGCCAGCAGCGCCTTAGCGGGGGGCCAAGAGACCCAGTACTTC
TRBJ1-1,NA,TRBV30,few,CAWSLGLGTEAFF,TGTGCCTGGAGTCTTGGCCTGGGCACTGAAGCTTTCTTT
TRBJ2-5,NA,TRBV5-1,NA,CASSLNGRGETQYF,TGCGCCAGCAGCCTTAATGGACGCGGGGAGACCCAGTACTTC
TRBJ1-2,NA,TRBV20-1,NA,CSAKLVYGYTF,TGCAGTGCTAAGTTGGTCTATGGCTACACCTTC
TRBJ2-3,TRBD1,TRBV7-2,NA,CASSPRGWADTQYF,TGTGCCAGCAGCCCCAGGGGGTGGGCAGATACGCAGTATTTT
TRBJ2-7,NA,TRBV10-3,few,CAISESNQGGYEQYF,TGTGCCATCAGTGAGTCAAACCAGGGGGGATACGAGCAGTACTTC
TRBJ1-6,NA,TRBV19,NA,CASSMQRSYNSPLHF,TGTGCCAGTAGTATGCAGCGCTCCTATAATTCACCCCTCCACTTT
TRBJ2-1,TRBD1,TRBV4-1,few,CASSQEGGRSSEQFF,TGCGCCAGCAGCCAAGAAGGGGGCCGTTCTTCTGAGCAGTTCTTC
TRBJ2-4,TRBD2,TRBV11-3,NA,CASSERGMNIQYF,TGTGCCAGCAGCGAGCGGGGAATGAACATTCAGTACTTC
TRBJ1-1,NA,TRBV15,few,CATSTYGGDTEAFF,TGTGCCACCAGCACCTACGGAGGGGACACTGAAGCTTTCTTT
TRBJ2-1,TRBD1,TRBV4-3,NA,CASSHRDRGYNEQFF,TGCGCCAGCAGCCACCGGGACAGGGGTTACAATGAGCAGTTCTTC
TRBJ2-7,TRBD1,TRBV27,few,CASSLLGQGAVRTYEQYF,TGTGCCAGCAGTTTACTGGGACAGGGAGCCGTTCGAACCTACGAGCAGTACTTC